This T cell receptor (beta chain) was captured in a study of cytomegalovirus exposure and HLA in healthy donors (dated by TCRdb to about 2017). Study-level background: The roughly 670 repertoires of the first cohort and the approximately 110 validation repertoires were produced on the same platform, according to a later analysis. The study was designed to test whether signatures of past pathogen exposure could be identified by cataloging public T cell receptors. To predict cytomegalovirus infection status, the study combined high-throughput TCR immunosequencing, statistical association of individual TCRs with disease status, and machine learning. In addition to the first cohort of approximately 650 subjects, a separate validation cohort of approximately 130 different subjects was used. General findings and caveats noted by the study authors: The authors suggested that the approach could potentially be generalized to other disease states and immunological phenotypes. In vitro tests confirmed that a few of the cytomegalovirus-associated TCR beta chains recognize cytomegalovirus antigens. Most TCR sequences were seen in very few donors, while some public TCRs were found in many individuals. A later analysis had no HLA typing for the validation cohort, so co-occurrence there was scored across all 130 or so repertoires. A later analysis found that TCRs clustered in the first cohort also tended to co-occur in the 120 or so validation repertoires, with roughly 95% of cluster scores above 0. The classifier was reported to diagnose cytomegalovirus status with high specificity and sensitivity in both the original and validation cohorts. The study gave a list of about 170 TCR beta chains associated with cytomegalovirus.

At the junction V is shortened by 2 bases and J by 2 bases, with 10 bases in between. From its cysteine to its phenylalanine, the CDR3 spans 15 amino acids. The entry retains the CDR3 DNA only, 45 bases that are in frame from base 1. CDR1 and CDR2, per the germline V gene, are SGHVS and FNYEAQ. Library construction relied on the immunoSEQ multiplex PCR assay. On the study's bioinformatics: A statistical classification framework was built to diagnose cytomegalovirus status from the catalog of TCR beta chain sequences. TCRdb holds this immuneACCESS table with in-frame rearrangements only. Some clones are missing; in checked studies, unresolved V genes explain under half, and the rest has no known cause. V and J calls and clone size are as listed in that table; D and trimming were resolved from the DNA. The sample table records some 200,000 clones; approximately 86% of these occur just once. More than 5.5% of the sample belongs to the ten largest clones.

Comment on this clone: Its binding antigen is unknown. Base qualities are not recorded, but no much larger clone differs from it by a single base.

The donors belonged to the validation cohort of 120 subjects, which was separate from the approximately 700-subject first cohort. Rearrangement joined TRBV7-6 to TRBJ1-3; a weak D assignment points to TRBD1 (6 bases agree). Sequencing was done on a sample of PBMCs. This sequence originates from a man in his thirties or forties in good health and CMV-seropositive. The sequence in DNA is TGTGCCAGCAGCTTATGGGCAGGGGCTGGAAACACCATATATTTT. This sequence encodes CASSLWAGAGNTIYF.